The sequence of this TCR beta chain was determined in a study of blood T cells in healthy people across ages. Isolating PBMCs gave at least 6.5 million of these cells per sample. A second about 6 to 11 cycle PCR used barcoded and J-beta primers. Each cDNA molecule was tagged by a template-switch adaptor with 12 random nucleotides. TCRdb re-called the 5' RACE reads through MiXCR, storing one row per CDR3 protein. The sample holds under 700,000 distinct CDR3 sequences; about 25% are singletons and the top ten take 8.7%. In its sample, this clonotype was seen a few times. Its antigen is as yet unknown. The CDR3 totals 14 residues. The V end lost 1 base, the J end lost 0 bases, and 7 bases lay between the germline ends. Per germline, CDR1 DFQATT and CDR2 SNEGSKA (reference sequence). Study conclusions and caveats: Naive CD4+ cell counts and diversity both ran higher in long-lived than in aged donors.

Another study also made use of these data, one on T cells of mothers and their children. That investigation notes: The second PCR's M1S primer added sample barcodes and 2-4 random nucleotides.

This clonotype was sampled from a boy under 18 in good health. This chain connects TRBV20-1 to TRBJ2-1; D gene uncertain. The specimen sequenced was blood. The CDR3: CSARVVSSYNEQFF. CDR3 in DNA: TGCAGTGCTAGAGTAGTGAGCTCCTACAATGAGCAGTTCTTC.